These T cell receptor beta chains were read from a single sample in a study of Ad26.COV2.S vaccination and SARS-CoV-2 variants. Sequencing was performed with immunoSEQ multiplex PCR; in TCRdb, only in-frame clones are kept and a portion is missing. This table holds some 390,000 clones, approximately 91% found once. The sequencing here drew on peripheral blood, taken in a trial of Ad26.COV2.S vaccine versus placebo. The receptor source for this set is a person aged 18-65 years who received the Ad26.COV2.S COVID-19 vaccine or a placebo. The CDR3 runs from the conserved cysteine through the conserved F or W.

j_gene: TRBJ2-3; v_gene: TRBV6-4; CDR3aa: CASATRAETDTQYF
j_gene: TRBJ1-2; v_gene: TRBV11-2; CDR3aa: CASSLEIAVDGYTF
j_gene: TRBJ2-7; v_gene: TRBV4-2; CDR3aa: CASSHSFGGQNYEQYF
j_gene: TRBJ1-1; v_gene: TRBV30; CDR3aa: CAWSRNTEAFF
j_gene: TRBJ2-6; v_gene: TRBV5-4; CDR3aa: CASSSRGQISGANVLTF
j_gene: TRBJ2-1; v_gene: TRBV7-9; CDR3aa: CASQLAGRNEQFF
j_gene: TRBJ1-2; v_gene: TRBV2; CDR3aa: CASGAGPRGGYTF
j_gene: TRBJ1-1; v_gene: TRBV10-3; CDR3aa: CAIKKGGTEAFF
j_gene: TRBJ1-2; v_gene: TRBV10-3; CDR3aa: CAISALDNYGYTF
j_gene: TRBJ2-3; v_gene: TRBV25-1; CDR3aa: CASSDWLAGSTQYF
j_gene: TRBJ2-3; v_gene: TRBV9; CDR3aa: CASSVAILAGGLDTQYF
j_gene: TRBJ2-5; v_gene: TRBV6-5; CDR3aa: CASSLGLAKETQYF
j_gene: TRBJ1-4; v_gene: TRBV4-2; CDR3aa: CASSQGKPINEKLFF
j_gene: TRBJ1-4; v_gene: TRBV24-1; CDR3aa: CATSDTKTGSSGKLFF
j_gene: TRBJ1-4; v_gene: TRBV27; CDR3aa: CASSLTGSREKLFF
j_gene: TRBJ1-2; v_gene: TRBV7-2; CDR3aa: CASSLAEDRGLYYGYTF
j_gene: TRBJ1-1; v_gene: TRBV25-1; CDR3aa: CASSRGPTEAFF
j_gene: TRBJ1-2; v_gene: TRBV25-1; CDR3aa: CASSEGTGGGYGYTF
j_gene: TRBJ2-1; v_gene: TRBV7-9; CDR3aa: CASSLGDGAEFF
j_gene: TRBJ1-1; v_gene: TRBV4-3; CDR3aa: CASSQDLIGDTEAFF
j_gene: TRBJ2-5; v_gene: TRBV2; CDR3aa: CASTREETQYF
j_gene: TRBJ2-2; v_gene: TRBV6-5; CDR3aa: CASTRQGSNTGELFF
j_gene: TRBJ2-1; v_gene: TRBV12-3/TRBV12-4; CDR3aa: CASSLNVEDEQFF
j_gene: TRBJ1-1; v_gene: TRBV5-1; CDR3aa: CASSSVMTNMNTEAFF
j_gene: TRBJ1-1; v_gene: TRBV10-3; CDR3aa: CAISDLGMNTEAFF
j_gene: TRBJ1-5; v_gene: TRBV7-8; CDR3aa: CASSLDPDNQPQHF
j_gene: TRBJ1-2; v_gene: TRBV3-1/TRBV3-2; CDR3aa: CASSQDRNGYTF
j_gene: TRBJ1-2; v_gene: TRBV9; CDR3aa: CASSRGSDYGYTF
j_gene: TRBJ2-5; v_gene: TRBV3-1/TRBV3-2; CDR3aa: CASSHWTGRPQETQYF
j_gene: TRBJ2-1; v_gene: TRBV4-2; CDR3aa: CASSQAVVNEQFF
j_gene: TRBJ2-2; v_gene: TRBV3-1/TRBV3-2; CDR3aa: CASSQVRTSRFGELFF
j_gene: TRBJ1-2; v_gene: TRBV7-2; CDR3aa: CASSSGLGRRYGYTF
j_gene: TRBJ2-7; v_gene: TRBV5-1; CDR3aa: CASSFGQGDDEQYF
j_gene: TRBJ1-1; v_gene: TRBV27; CDR3aa: CASKIGGENTEAFF
j_gene: TRBJ1-6; v_gene: TRBV5-6; CDR3aa: CASSRAGSSYNSPLHF
j_gene: TRBJ1-1; v_gene: TRBV29-1; CDR3aa: CSVALTGGETEAFF
j_gene: TRBJ1-6; v_gene: TRBV7-6; CDR3aa: CASSLESGGVYNSPLHF
j_gene: TRBJ2-3; v_gene: TRBV3-1/TRBV3-2; CDR3aa: CASSQDTAGADTQYF
j_gene: TRBJ2-3; v_gene: TRBV7-2; CDR3aa: CASSLIGGGDTQYF
j_gene: TRBJ2-7; v_gene: TRBV6-6; CDR3aa: CASSRNTGELGEQYF
j_gene: TRBJ1-2; v_gene: TRBV10-3; CDR3aa: CAITQTGDYGYTF
j_gene: TRBJ1-4; v_gene: TRBV4-1; CDR3aa: CASSLSSMGKGEKLFF
j_gene: TRBJ1-6; v_gene: TRBV27; CDR3aa: CATSSDYNSPLHF
j_gene: TRBJ2-7; v_gene: TRBV7-2; CDR3aa: CASSLAFASSYEQYF
j_gene: TRBJ1-4; v_gene: TRBV13; CDR3aa: CASSLKGPTGGLEKLFF
j_gene: TRBJ2-1; v_gene: TRBV5-7; CDR3aa: CASSLDWLGNHEQFF
j_gene: TRBJ1-5; v_gene: TRBV15; CDR3aa: CASRGSGPQHF
j_gene: TRBJ1-1; v_gene: TRBV4-1; CDR3aa: CASSQPTGRWAEAFF
j_gene: TRBJ2-7; v_gene: TRBV7-2; CDR3aa: CASSLWTGAAYEQYF
j_gene: TRBJ1-4; v_gene: TRBV6-2/TRBV6-3; CDR3aa: CASSKPPRGSAEKLFF
j_gene: TRBJ2-2; v_gene: TRBV7-8; CDR3aa: CASSSGTVFPGELFF
j_gene: TRBJ1-2; v_gene: TRBV27; CDR3aa: CASSSAGGYFGYTF